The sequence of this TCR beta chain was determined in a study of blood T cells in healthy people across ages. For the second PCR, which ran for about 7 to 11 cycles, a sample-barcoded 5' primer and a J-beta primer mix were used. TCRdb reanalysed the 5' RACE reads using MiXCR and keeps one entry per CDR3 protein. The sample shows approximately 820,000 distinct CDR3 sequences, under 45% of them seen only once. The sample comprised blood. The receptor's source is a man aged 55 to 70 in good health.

CDR3: CASTQVPPYRGGSYEQYF. As DNA, the CDR3 is TGTGCCAGCACCCAGGTCCCCCCTTACAGGGGGGGCTCCTACGAGCAGTACTTC. The rearrangement links TRBV6-1 to TRBJ2-7; D might be TRBD1 (8 bases). Germline V gives CDR1 MNHNS, CDR2 SASEGT. The CDR3 runs to 18 residues. The germline V and J ends were trimmed by 7 bases and 0 bases, with 25 bases remaining between them.